What follows are 31 T cell receptor beta chains derived from one specimen sequenced in a study of T cell responses to AZD1222 COVID-19 vaccine. Generated by immunoSEQ multiplex PCR, the TCRdb table keeps only in-frame clones and is missing some. Here the sample spans under 150,000 clones, more than 85% being singletons. Sequencing was performed on peripheral blood, taken on day 0 of AZD1222 vaccination. The receptor source for this set is an adult in good health.

The chain has TRBV7-6 and TRBJ2-3, with D unresolved. Trimming stripped 5 bases from V and 0 bases from J, with 9 bases between. Germline CDR1 and CDR2: SGHVS and FNYEAQ. The CDR3 extends over 14 amino acids. The chain's CDR3 is CASSQTMSTDTQYF. DNA for the CDR3: TGTGCCAGCAGCCAGACAATGAGCACAGATACGCAGTATTTT.

The genes are TRBV5-1 and TRBJ2-2; D gene uncertain. Germline V gives CDR1 SGHRS, CDR2 YFSETQ. The CDR3 contains 16 residues. Trimming shortened V by 2 bases and J by 5 bases, and 16 bases separated the two germline ends. For the CDR3, the DNA is TGCGCCAGCAGCTTACACGCCCGGGTCCAAACCGGGGAGCTGTTTTTT. Translating gives CASSLHARVQTGELFF.

This clone was seen once. The chain links TRBV7-9 to TRBJ1-2, with a weak D call TRBD1 (6 bases). Germline loops: CDR1 SEHNR, CDR2 FQNEAQ (reference sequence). This CDR3 contains 16 residues. Trimming pared 4 bases from V and 4 bases from J, leaving 19 bases between. The CDR3 loop reads CASSSTTGQPGYGYTF. CDR3 DNA sequence: TGTGCCAGCAGCTCCACGACAGGTCAGCCAGGCTATGGCTACACCTTC.

J is TRBJ2-7 and V is TRBV27, with unresolved D. The CDR3 runs 17 residues. Trimming shortened V by 2 bases and J by 2 bases, and 19 bases separated the two germline ends. CDR1 is MNHEY, CDR2 SMNVEV, per germline (reference sequence). The chain's CDR3 is CASSLRRLEDKPYEQYF. For the CDR3, the DNA is TGTGCCAGCAGTTTAAGAAGGCTGGAAGACAAGCCCTACGAGCAGTACTTC.

The rearrangement joins TRBV5-1 to TRBJ2-3, with D perhaps being TRBD1 or TRBD2 (6 bases each). V was cut by 2 bases and J by 4 bases, with 11 bases left in between. The CDR3 runs 14 residues. Germline values: CDR1 SGHRS, CDR2 YFSETQ. The CDR3 nucleotides read TGCGCCAGCAGCTTTACGGGGGCCGCAGATACGCAGTATTTT. Its translation: CASSFTGAADTQYF.

The rearrangement joins TRBV11-2 to TRBJ1-4; the D is unclear. V was pared by 3 bases and J by 4 bases, with 9 bases between. The CDR3 extends over 14 amino acids. Germline values: CDR1 SGHAT, CDR2 FQNNGV. This CDR3 is CASSFRGFNEKLFF. The CDR3 bases are TGTGCCAGCAGCTTCCGTGGCTTTAATGAAAAACTGTTTTTT.

Comments on this clone: A read error may produce the germline difference seen at one junction end. The rearrangement links TRBV29-1 to TRBJ1-1; D is uncertain. Germline CDR1 is SQVTM and CDR2 is ANQGSEA. The CDR3 runs to 9 residues. The CDR3 DNA reads TGCAGCGCGGGTCATGAAGGTTTCTTT. Its translation is CSAGHEGFF.

This sequence joins TRBV7-9 and TRBJ2-1, with 10 nucleotides matching TRBD1. The CDR3 is made up of 15 amino acids. CDR1 and CDR2 from the germline V gene are SEHNR and FQNEAQ (reference sequence). Trimming removed 5 bases from V and 3 bases from J; junction bases left unmatched: 4. In DNA form, the CDR3 reads TGTGCCAGCAGCCCCGGGACAGGGGACTACAATGAGCAGTTCTTC. Its translation: CASSPGTGDYNEQFF.

This chain uses TRBV7-3 with TRBJ2-1, with 7 bases that match TRBD2. The germline CDR1 and CDR2 sequences are SGHTA and FQGTGA. The length of the CDR3 is 15 residues. The trim removed 5 bases at V and 10 bases at J, leaving 14 bases unmatched. In DNA form, the CDR3 reads TGTGCCAGCAGCCCGGGGGGTGGCGGTCTAGAAGAGCAGTTCTTC. This encodes CASSPGGGGLEEQFF.

The V and J genes are TRBV6-5 and TRBJ1-4, with D tentatively TRBD1 (6 bases). Germline lookup yields CDR1 MNHEY and CDR2 SVGAGI. With 6 bases removed from V and 7 bases from J, the gap between germline ends came to 15 bases. The CDR3 contains 14 residues. CDR3 sequence: CASSPPGGSEKLFF. Written as DNA, the CDR3 is TGTGCCAGCAGCCCCCCCGGGGGCAGTGAAAAACTGTTTTTT.

The rearrangement joins TRBV7-2 to TRBJ1-1, with D perhaps TRBD1 (5 bases). The CDR3 length is 12 residues. Germline lookup yields CDR1 SGHTA and CDR2 FQGNSA. V shed 0 bases and J shed 6 bases, with 5 bases lying between them. The CDR3 DNA follows: TGTGCCAGCAGCTTAGCCAGGGCTGAAGCTTTCTTT. Its protein product is CASSLARAEAFF.

This clone was seen just once. The chain uses TRBV7-8 and TRBJ2-7; D assignment may be TRBD1 or TRBD2 (6 bases each). CDR3 length: 15 amino acids. V lost 4 bases, J lost 1 base, and 14 bases lay in between. CDR1 and CDR2 from the germline V gene are SGHVS and FQNEAQ. DNA of the CDR3: TGTGCCAGCAGCTCTATGGGGGGCATTTCCTACGAGCAGTACTTC. Translation gives CASSSMGGISYEQYF.

The rearrangement uses TRBV7-9 and TRBJ1-1; D is undetermined. V was clipped by 3 bases and J by 2 bases, with 10 bases between them. From germline, CDR1 is SEHNR and CDR2 FQNEAQ (reference sequence). The CDR3 totals 14 residues. CDR3 coding DNA: TGTGCCAGCAGCTTTGACCAAGCTAACACTGAAGCTTTCTTT. This gives the protein CASSFDQANTEAFF.

The chain uses TRBV5-6 and TRBJ1-5; 7 nucleotides line up with TRBD1. CDR1 and CDR2 from the germline V gene are SGHDT and YYEEEE. The CDR3 length is 14 residues. V lost 0 bases and J lost 5; bases outside the gene matches: 2. The CDR3 protein is CASSLGRGHQPQHF. The CDR3 DNA is TGTGCCAGCAGCTTGGGAAGGGGGCATCAGCCCCAGCATTTT.

This clone was picked up one time. This chain uses TRBV5-1 with TRBJ2-7, with TRBD1 identical over 8 bases. The CDR3 has 16 amino acids. Germline lookup yields CDR1 SGHRS and CDR2 YFSETQ. Trimming took 0 bases from V and 3 from J; bases not matched to a gene: 8. In DNA, the CDR3 is TGCGCCAGCAGCTTGGCCGGGACAGGTTTAATCTACGAGCAGTACTTC. This translates into CASSLAGTGLIYEQYF.

The chain is built from TRBV4-3 and TRBJ2-7; 7 nucleotides agree with TRBD2. The V and J ends lost 1 base and 2 bases, in that order; junction bases with no gene match: 17. CDR3 length: 19 amino acids. Germline lookup yields CDR1 LGHNA and CDR2 YSLEER. CDR3 DNA sequence: TGCGCCAGCAGCCAAGGAGTTCGAGCGGGACTAAATCCCCCCTACGAGCAGTACTTC. Its protein is CASSQGVRAGLNPPYEQYF.

V and J are TRBV29-1 and TRBJ2-7; 9 positions match TRBD1. Germline CDR1 is SQVTM and CDR2 is ANQGSEA. V dropped 6 bases and J dropped 0; count of bases not matched to a gene: 9. The CDR3 spans 15 residues. The CDR3 nucleotides are TGCAGCGTGCAGTCATGGGACAGGGTCTCCTACGAGCAGTACTTC. Its translation is CSVQSWDRVSYEQYF.

V is TRBV12-3 or TRBV12-4 and J is TRBJ2-1, with D possibly being TRBD1 (6 bases). The CDR3 totals 12 residues. Trimming stripped 5 bases from V and 6 bases from J, with 8 bases between. The CDR3 spells CASSLQGNEQFF. CDR3 sequence (DNA): TGTGCCAGCAGTCTACAGGGCAATGAGCAGTTCTTC.

This clone has just one count. The rearrangement joins TRBV14 to TRBJ1-1; D call uncertain. The V and J ends lost 1 base and 0 bases respectively, with 12 bases between them. The CDR3 contains 16 residues. Germline-derived CDR1 and CDR2 are SGHDN and FVKESK. This CDR3 reads CASSQVAGRMNTEAFF. CDR3 nucleotides: TGTGCCAGCAGCCAAGTAGCCGGGCGGATGAACACTGAAGCTTTCTTT.

The DNA of the CDR3 is TGCGCCAGCAGCCAAGATACGAGCGTTGAGCAGTTCTTC. Its translation: CASSQDTSVEQFF. V gene TRBV4-3 combines with J gene TRBJ2-1; D gene ambiguous. With 0 bases removed from V and 9 bases from J, the gap between germline ends came to 9 bases. The CDR3 contains 13 residues. Germline values: CDR1 LGHNA, CDR2 YSLEER.

V gene TRBV6-6 combines with J gene TRBJ1-4, with D unclear. V lost 10 bases and J 6 bases, leaving 12 bases between the germline ends. The CDR3 contains 12 residues. Germline assignment: CDR1 MNHNY and CDR2 SVGAGI (reference sequence). DNA of the CDR3: TGTGCCACTCGCCGGGGAGATGAAAAACTGTTTTTT. It translates to CATRRGDEKLFF.

This rearrangement joins TRBV5-1 to TRBJ2-5; TRBD1 is a possible D gene (8 bases). Looked up from germline, CDR1 is SGHRS and CDR2 is YFSETQ. This CDR3 has 14 residues. Trimming removed 5 bases from V and 0 bases from J, with 11 bases in between. In DNA, the CDR3 is TGCGCCAGCAGACAGGGGGGGTACCAAGAGACCCAGTACTTC. Protein product: CASRQGGYQETQYF.

This chain connects TRBV19 to TRBJ2-7; no definite D call. Trimming pared 5 bases from V and 2 bases from J, leaving 16 bases between. The germline V gene encodes CDR1 LNHDA and CDR2 SQIVND (reference sequence). The CDR3 runs to 15 residues. The CDR3 region has the DNA TGTGCCAGTAGTTTGGAGCCTTGGGGTCCCTACGAGCAGTACTTC. It specifies CASSLEPWGPYEQYF.

J is TRBJ1-4 and V is TRBV5-1; TRBD1 agrees at 7 bases. With 0 bases clipped from V and 8 bases from J, the junction kept 10 bases outside the gene matches. The CDR3 consists of 16 residues. Germline V lookup: CDR1 SGHRS, CDR2 YFSETQ. CDR3 sequence: CASSLGGGWSGEKLFF. CDR3 bases: TGCGCCAGCAGCTTGGGAGGGGGCTGGTCCGGGGAAAAACTGTTTTTT.

The chain couples TRBV12-5 to TRBJ1-5; D is unresolved. Per the germline V gene, CDR1 is LGHNT and CDR2 is FRNRAP. CDR3 length: 12 residues. Trimming left V 2 bases short and J 7 bases short, with 6 bases between. The DNA for the CDR3 is TGTGCTAGTGGTTTGATGGGGCAGCCCCAGCATTTT. It codes for CASGLMGQPQHF.

The chain links TRBV12-5 to TRBJ2-1; no definite D call. Germline values: CDR1 LGHNT, CDR2 FRNRAP. The CDR3 totals 14 residues. V lost 2 bases, J lost 6 bases, and 11 bases lay in between. Here the CDR3 DNA reads TGTGCTAGTGGTTTGTCTTTCGGTTTCAATGAGCAGTTCTTC. Its translation: CASGLSFGFNEQFF. The variable domain in full, completed from reference TRBV12-5 and TRBJ2-1, reads DARVTQTPRHKVTEMGQEVTMRCQPILGHNTVFWYRQTMMQGLELLAYFRNRAPLDDSGMPKDRFSAEMPDATLATLKIQPSEPRDSAVYFCASGLSFGFNEQFFGPGTRLTVL.

The chain joins TRBV18 to TRBJ1-2, with D tentatively TRBD1 (6 bases). The V gene's germline CDR1 is KGHSH and CDR2 LQKENI. V was cut by 1 base and J by 5 bases, with 11 bases left in between. The CDR3 extends over 14 amino acids. The CDR3 loop is CASSPQGVEYGYTF. CDR3 nucleotides: TGTGCCAGCTCACCACAGGGGGTAGAGTATGGCTACACCTTC.

This clone was seen just once. The genes are TRBV4-3 and TRBJ2-4; D perhaps matches TRBD2 (5 bases). The length of the CDR3 is 15 residues. Trimming shortened V by 0 bases and J by 6 bases, and 12 bases separated the two germline ends. Germline V lookup: CDR1 LGHNA, CDR2 YSLEER. The CDR3: CASSQDLAGLNIQYF. The CDR3 DNA follows: TGCGCCAGCAGCCAAGATCTAGCCGGCCTAAACATTCAGTACTTC.

The J gene is TRBJ1-1, the V gene TRBV5-8; a weak D match, TRBD1 (5 bases). V lost 4 bases, J lost 1 base, and 17 bases lay in between. The CDR3 loop spans 16 amino acids. CDR1 is SGHTS, CDR2 YDEGEE, per germline. This CDR3 reads CASSVGTPRWNTEAFF. CDR3 coding DNA: TGTGCCAGCAGCGTTGGGACCCCAAGATGGAACACTGAAGCTTTCTTT.

The chain combines TRBV5-1 with TRBJ1-2; a weak D match, TRBD1 (5 bases). The CDR3 is 15 residues long. V was shortened by 4 bases and J by 5 bases, with 18 bases between the two germline ends. CDR1 is SGHRS and CDR2 is YFSETQ in the germline V gene. CDR3 amino acids: CASSPTSDRFYGYTF. In DNA, the CDR3 is TGCGCCAGCAGCCCTACCTCCGACAGATTTTATGGCTACACCTTC. Combining the CDR3 with reference TRBV5-1 and TRBJ1-2 gives the whole variable domain KAGVTQTPRYLIKTRGQQVTLSCSPISGHRSVSWYQQTPGQGLQFLFEYFSETQRNKGNFPGRFSGRQFSNSRSEMNVSTLELGDSALYLCASSPTSDRFYGYTFGSGTRLTVV.

The chain joins TRBV9 to TRBJ2-7, with D possibly TRBD1 on 5 matching bases. Germline-derived CDR1 and CDR2 are SGDLS and YYNGEE. V was trimmed by 3 bases and J by 6 bases, leaving 13 bases between them. The CDR3 spans 13 residues. CDR3 residues: CASSALTGSEQYF. CDR3 sequence (DNA): TGTGCCAGCAGCGCACTTACAGGTTCCGAGCAGTACTTC.